These 2 T cell receptor beta chains share one sample of origin, sequenced in a study of cytomegalovirus exposure and HLA in healthy donors. PCR involved 60 Vbeta and 13 Jbeta primers. Sequencing used immunoSEQ multiplex PCR; TCRdb keeps in-frame clones, though not all of them. The repertoire holds about 170,000 clones, with about 88% as singletons. The source material was PBMCs. Every receptor here comes from a man under 40 in good health and CMV-seropositive.

J is TRBJ2-5 and V is TRBV20-1; D is unresolved. CDR1 is DFQATT, CDR2 SNEGSKA, per germline (reference sequence). CDR3 size: 11 residues. This chain's CDR3 is CACPDQETQYF. CDR3 DNA sequence: TGCGCATGCCCGGACCAAGAGACCCAGTACTTC.

This clone was detected once. The genes are TRBV7-8 and TRBJ2-7; D may be TRBD2 (6 bases). The germline V gene has CDR1 SGHVS and CDR2 FQNEAQ. CDR3 length equals 15 residues. V lost 5 bases and J lost 0, with 14 bases in between. The CDR3 DNA follows: TGTGCCAGCAGCCCCCTTTGGGGGGACTCCTACGAGCAGTACTTC. Amino acid sequence: CASSPLWGDSYEQYF. The variable domain in full, completed from reference TRBV7-8 and TRBJ2-7, reads GAGVSQSPRYKVAKRGQDVALRCDPISGHVSLFWYQQALGQGPEFLTYFQNEAQLDKSGLPSDRFFAERPEGSVSTLKIQRTQQEDSAVYLCASSPLWGDSYEQYFGPGTRLTVT.